The present entry profiles one T cell receptor beta chain with its context. The antigen remains unidentified. The authors generated TCR beta cDNA through 5'RACE template switching with UMIs. Each CDR3 protein gets one entry in TCRdb, which reprocessed the 5' RACE reads and gives no DNA. This sample's clone table lists about 460,000 distinct CDR3 sequences. This entry comes from a study of T cells expressing NK-cell markers. The germline CDR1 and CDR2 sequences are SQVTM and ANQGSEA. This CDR3 is built from 12 residues. Study results and caveats: Similarly, these clonotypes led the CD3+CD56-NKG2C+ fraction as well in several donors.

The source material was blood T cells: a sorted CD56 or NKG2C T cell subset, CD4+ or CD8+ T cells, or bulk PBMC T cells (not recorded which). The J gene is TRBJ1-2, the V gene TRBV29-1. The sequence was obtained from a woman between 50 and 59 years old in good health. The CDR3 sequence is CSADPSDYGYTF.